Following are 17 T cell receptor beta chains from one sample sequenced in a study of response to subunit inactivated influenza vaccine. TCRdb ran MiXCR on the RT-PCR reads and lists one entry per CDR3 protein. The sample consists of under 550,000 distinct CDR3 sequences, about 8% of them appearing once. This material consisted of PBMCs from blood, taken less than 30 months after vaccination. All receptors derive from a man between 50 and 69 years old who received an inactivated influenza vaccine.

The genes are TRBV4-2 and TRBJ1-5; D is perhaps TRBD1 (5 bases). Germline-derived CDR1 and CDR2 are LGHNA and YNFKEQ. Trimming pared 0 bases from V and 0 bases from J, leaving 12 bases between. The CDR3 runs 17 residues. CDR3 in DNA: TGTGCCAGCAGCCAAGATCTGGGGGGTCGTAGCAATCAGCCCCAGCATTTT. It specifies CASSQDLGGRSNQPQHF.

The sample holds a few counts of this clonotype. The chain employs TRBV5-1 and TRBJ2-2; 9 bases map to TRBD2. The ends lost 5 bases at V and 6 bases at J; junction bases unmatched: 5. Germline V gene sequence: CDR1 SGHRS, CDR2 YFSETQ. The CDR3 covers 14 residues. The CDR3 DNA reads TGCGCCAGCAGAAGCGGGGGGCTCGCCGGGGAGCTGTTTTTT. It translates to CASRSGGLAGELFF.

This clonotype occurred many times. The chain links TRBV20-1 to TRBJ1-6; D is ambiguous. The germline V gene has CDR1 DFQATT and CDR2 SNEGSKA (reference sequence). The CDR3 has 16 residues. V lost 3 bases to trimming and J lost 0 bases, with 12 bases between them. The CDR3 loop reads CSASKGRSSYNSPLHF. DNA for the CDR3: TGCAGTGCTAGTAAGGGCAGGAGCTCCTATAATTCACCCCTCCACTTT.

This clonotype has more than one count but fewer than ten. J is TRBJ2-2 and V is TRBV9, with D tentatively TRBD1 (6 bases). The CDR3 runs 15 residues. CDR1 is SGDLS, CDR2 YYNGEE, per germline. Trimming took off 0 bases at V and 7 bases at J, with 13 bases between the two ends. The CDR3 coding sequence is TGTGCCAGCAGCGTAGCTACAGGGAGCTTCGGGGAGCTGTTTTTT. This gives the protein CASSVATGSFGELFF.

The chain employs TRBV7-9 and TRBJ2-1; perhaps TRBD2 as D (5 bases). Germline V lookup: CDR1 SEHNR, CDR2 FQNEAQ (reference sequence). With 2 bases removed from V and 8 bases from J, the gap between germline ends came to 19 bases. The CDR3 length is 16 residues. The CDR3 bases are TGTGCCAGCAGCTTAAGACCCGGGGTCATAATCGATGAGCAGTTCTTC. Its protein product is CASSLRPGVIIDEQFF.

This clonotype has a count of ten or more. This sequence joins TRBV7-2 and TRBJ2-3; TRBD2 might be the D (5 bases). CDR3 length: 15 amino acids. Germline CDR1 is SGHTA and CDR2 is FQGNSA. The germline V and J ends were trimmed by 2 bases and 5 bases, with 14 bases remaining between them. The CDR3 reads CASSLLARIGDTQYF. CDR3 sequence (DNA): TGTGCCAGCAGCTTACTAGCTAGGATTGGAGATACGCAGTATTTT. The entire variable domain, with the rest obtained from reference TRBV7-2 and TRBJ2-3, is as follows: GAGVSQSPSNKVTEKGKDVELRCDPISGHTALYWYRQSLGQGLEFLIYFQGNSAPDKSGLPSDRFSAERTGGSVSTLTIQRTQQEDSAVYLCASSLLARIGDTQYFGPGTRLTVL.

This clonotype was observed a few times. The V and J genes are TRBV4-3 and TRBJ2-5; possible D gene TRBD2, 7 bases. The length of the CDR3 is 16 residues. Germline CDR1 and CDR2: LGHNA and YSLEER. Trimming removed 1 base at V and 7 bases at J, with 19 bases between. CDR3 in DNA: TGCGCCAGCAGCCAAGGACCTCGAGGACAGCGGGGGACCCAGTACTTC. Its translation: CASSQGPRGQRGTQYF.

This chain connects TRBV6-2 or TRBV6-3 to TRBJ2-3; 8 bases are a match to TRBD2. V shed 10 bases, J shed 2 bases, and the junction held 17 bases outside the gene matches. The length of the CDR3 is 17 residues. CDR1 and CDR2 from the germline V gene are MNHEY and SVGEGT. Here the CDR3 reads CATAVGSRGRNTDTQYF. CDR3 in DNA: TGTGCCACCGCAGTGGGGTCTCGCGGGAGGAACACAGATACGCAGTATTTT.

This clonotype was counted only a few times. This chain joins TRBV6-2 or TRBV6-3 and TRBJ2-7, with D unresolved. Germline V lookup: CDR1 MNHEY, CDR2 SVGEGT. The ends were cut back, 6 bases at V and 9 bases at J, with 15 bases in the middle. This CDR3 region has 12 residues. The CDR3 reads CASSPVGQGQYF. The CDR3 nucleotides read TGTGCCAGCAGCCCAGTCGGGCAAGGGCAGTACTTC.

Many counts were recorded for this clonotype. The gene calls are TRBV6-2 or TRBV6-3 and TRBJ2-1; possible D gene TRBD1, 5 bases. Deletions cut 7 bases from V and 9 bases from J, with 22 bases between. This CDR3 has 15 residues. Germline V CDR1 and CDR2: MNHEY, SVGEGT. CDR3 residues: CASKITPPGAGEQFF. CDR3 in DNA: TGTGCCAGCAAAATCACCCCCCCTGGGGCTGGTGAGCAGTTCTTC.

In its sample, this clonotype was seen many times. This sequence joins TRBV5-1 and TRBJ2-3; TRBD2 aligns across 13 bases. Trimming took 4 bases from V and 4 from J; bases not matched to a gene: 6. The CDR3 sequence is 16 residues long. From germline, CDR1 is SGHRS and CDR2 YFSETQ. The CDR3 sequence: CASSKGLAGQADTQYF. The CDR3, as DNA: TGCGCCAGCAGCAAGGGACTAGCGGGACAGGCAGATACGCAGTATTTT.

The chain joins TRBV29-1 to TRBJ2-3, with D uncertain. Germline lookup yields CDR1 SQVTM and CDR2 ANQGSEA. With 3 bases removed from V and 2 bases from J, the gap between germline ends came to 12 bases. The CDR3 has 14 amino acids. The CDR3 loop reads CSVDRLYSTDTQYF. DNA for the CDR3: TGCAGCGTTGATCGCTTATATTCCACAGATACGCAGTATTTT.

The chain uses TRBV4-3 and TRBJ2-1, with TRBD2 identical over 13 bases. J was trimmed by 7 bases and V by 5 bases; bases with no gene match: 11. CDR3 size: 17 residues. In germline, CDR1 is LGHNA, CDR2 YSLEER. The chain's CDR3 is CASSNGLAGVIGNEQFF. The CDR3 bases are TGCGCCAGCAGCAACGGACTAGCGGGAGTAATCGGTAATGAGCAGTTCTTC.

At least ten counts were recorded for this clonotype. The J gene is TRBJ2-2, the V gene TRBV6-6; D uncertain. Germline CDR1 is MNHNY and CDR2 is SVGAGI (reference sequence). V dropped 6 bases and J dropped 8 bases, with 7 bases sitting between them. This CDR3 region has 11 residues. The CDR3, as DNA: TGTGCCAGCAGGAAGGAGGGGGAGCTGTTTTTT. Its protein product is CASRKEGELFF.

This clonotype was seen a handful of times. This sequence joins TRBV6-1 and TRBJ2-1, with D perhaps given as TRBD1 or TRBD2 (5 bases each). Germline CDR1 is MNHNS and CDR2 is SASEGT. Trimming stripped 5 bases from V and 8 bases from J, with 22 bases between. There are 16 residues in the CDR3. CDR3 in DNA: TGTGCCAGCAGTACGCCTTCGGGGCGCGGTTTTGATGAGCAGTTCTTC. Its protein product is CASSTPSGRGFDEQFF.

This clonotype was counted at least ten times. The V gene is TRBV5-1, the J gene TRBJ2-1, with D perhaps TRBD1 or TRBD2 (5 bases each). The length of the CDR3 is 14 residues. CDR1 SGHRS and CDR2 YFSETQ come from the germline V gene. The germline V and J ends were trimmed by 0 bases and 10 bases, with 14 bases remaining between them. The DNA of the CDR3 is TGCGCCAGCAGCTTGGACGGGACCCCGCCGGAGCAGTTCTTC. This translates into CASSLDGTPPEQFF.

In DNA, the CDR3 is TGTGCCATCAGGGGGGGGGAGGAATTGCGCACTGAAGCTTTCTTT. This gives the protein CAIRGGEELRTEAFF. J is TRBJ1-1 and V is TRBV10-3; D may be TRBD1 (5 bases). Trimming took 6 bases from V and 4 from J, leaving 18 bases between them. CDR1 and CDR2 (germline): ENHRY, SYGVKD. There are 15 residues in the CDR3.